The next 9 T cell receptor beta chains were all read from a single sample in a study of T-cell memory formation after mild COVID-19. Via MiXCR, TCRdb re-called the 5' RACE reads, giving one row per CDR3 protein. The table has under 300,000 distinct CDR3 sequences, 16% seen once. The sequenced sample was PBMCs or a T cell subset sorted from them (not recorded which). These receptor sequences come from a man aged 18 to 29 who had mild COVID-19 (a few samples of this study predate the infection). Cell type and time point are not known.

This clonotype was counted only a few times. The V gene is TRBV6-5, the J gene TRBJ1-5; D gene ambiguous. V shed 6 bases and J shed 0 bases, with 12 bases lying between them. Germline values: CDR1 MNHEY, CDR2 SVGAGI. This CDR3 spans 15 amino acids. For the CDR3, the DNA is TGTGCCAGCAGAATCTCCAGGAATAGCAATCAGCCCCAGCATTTT. It specifies CASRISRNSNQPQHF.

The table lists this clonotype with a few counts. The chain joins TRBV11-2 to TRBJ2-5, with D uncertain. The CDR3 covers 13 residues. Germline values: CDR1 SGHAT, CDR2 FQNNGV. V lost 8 bases and J lost 2, with 12 bases in between. CDR3 nucleotides: TGTGCCAGCTCCGTCCGGGTTCAAGAGACCCAGTACTTC. It translates to CASSVRVQETQYF.

The chain employs TRBV7-2 and TRBJ2-2; D gene uncertain. This CDR3 comprises 11 residues. The V gene's germline CDR1 is SGHTA and CDR2 FQGNSA. V was cut by 3 bases and J by 7 bases, with 3 bases left in between. The CDR3, as DNA: TGTGCCAGCAGCTTCTTCGGGGAGCTGTTTTTT. Translating it yields CASSFFGELFF.

The rearrangement links TRBV20-1 to TRBJ1-2, with a weak D call TRBD1 (6 bases). With 2 bases removed from V and 5 bases from J, the gap between germline ends came to 12 bases. CDR1 is DFQATT and CDR2 is SNEGSKA in the germline V gene (reference sequence). The CDR3 extends over 13 amino acids. CDR3 sequence: CSARSSGQYGYTF. CDR3 bases: TGCAGTGCTAGATCCTCCGGACAGTATGGCTACACCTTC.

This clonotype was counted a few times. In DNA, the CDR3 is TGTGCCAGCAGCGTAGAGGTGGGCAACACCATATATTTT. Translated, it gives CASSVEVGNTIYF. J is TRBJ1-3 and V is TRBV9; no clear D. The CDR3 is 13 residues long. Germline V gene sequence: CDR1 SGDLS, CDR2 YYNGEE. The V and J ends lost 0 bases and 7 bases respectively, with 8 bases between them. Full variable domain (missing parts from reference TRBV9 and TRBJ1-3): DSGVTQTPKHLITATGQRVTLRCSPRSGDLSVYWYQQSLDQGLQFLIQYYNGEERAKGNILERFSAQQFPDLHSELNLSSLELGDSALYFCASSVEVGNTIYFGEGSWLTVV.

This clonotype was counted only a few times. The CDR3 loop is CAISASGGEETQYF. The CDR3 nucleotides are TGTGCCATCTCCGCTTCAGGGGGTGAAGAGACCCAGTACTTC. J is TRBJ2-5 and V is TRBV10-3, with TRBD1 identical over 7 bases. The junction had 9 bases not matched to a gene; V was cut back by 8 bases and J by 3 bases. This CDR3 comprises 14 residues. CDR1 ENHRY and CDR2 SYGVKD come from the germline V gene.

The V call is TRBV29-1, the J call TRBJ1-2; D gene uncertain. Germline V gene sequence: CDR1 SQVTM, CDR2 ANQGSEA. Between the trimmed V and J ends, which lost 4 bases and 6 bases, there was a span of 12 bases. The CDR3 runs to 12 residues. CDR3: CSVAALKNGYTF. CDR3 DNA sequence: TGCAGCGTTGCGGCCCTGAAGAATGGCTACACCTTC.

The table lists this clonotype with a few counts. V usage is TRBV18 and J usage is TRBJ2-7; maybe TRBD1 (5 bases). V was trimmed by 0 bases and J by 2 bases, leaving 8 bases between them. The germline V gene has CDR1 KGHSH and CDR2 LQKENI. The CDR3 extends over 14 amino acids. The CDR3 DNA follows: TGTGCCAGCTCACCACCGAGGACAACCTACGAGCAGTACTTC. Translating gives CASSPPRTTYEQYF.

The gene calls are TRBV29-1 and TRBJ2-3; 10 nucleotides match TRBD2. Germline V gene data show CDR1 as SQVTM and CDR2 as ANQGSEA. J was trimmed by 6 bases and V by 6 bases; bases with no gene match: 15. The CDR3 loop spans 16 amino acids. The CDR3 is CSVPSGGAPMGDTQYF. The DNA for the CDR3 is TGCAGCGTCCCGAGCGGGGGGGCTCCGATGGGGGATACGCAGTATTTT.